This note documents a single T cell receptor (beta chain) sequence. This clonotype was observed many times. Its recognized antigen is unknown. No much larger clone is present one base from it, and per-base qualities are unavailable. Interpreted using the paper, the treatment or condition label stands for: allogeneic hematopoietic cell transplantation with graft depleted of TCRalphabeta T cells and CD19 B cells. TCRalphabeta/CD19-depleted allogeneic hematopoietic cell grafts were given to the transplant recipients, all of whom were children. Library generation was performed with PCR. TCRdb lists the instrument as Illumina HiSeq 2500. TCR libraries were prepared with molecular barcoding, using unique molecular identifiers to normalize TCRbeta repertoire quantification. Starting from the raw public reads, TCRdb applied fastp trimming at Q25, assembled clones with MiXCR and retained in-frame beta chains. Every distinct CDR3 protein forms one entry, paired with its most common genes and DNA. For this sample the table gives about 500,000 distinct CDR3 sequences, of which 9.5% to 12% were detected only once. The top ten clonotypes cover 12% to 15% of the sample.

The sample belongs to a study of T-cell reconstitution after alpha-beta-depleted transplantation in children (TCRdb year 2016). Broadly, across the study: T-cell immune reconstitution after TCRalphabeta/CD19-depleted allogeneic hematopoietic cell transplantation in children was quantitatively tracked in the study by means of TCR repertoire profiling.

Broad study findings and their caveats: The frequencies of hyperexpanded clones fell over the following months, and after one year, T-cell counts and TCRbeta diversity were mostly attributed to newly produced T cells. In some patients, the high TCRbeta diversity seen at day 60 was put down to recipient T cells and intrathymic progenitors that had survived conditioning. Apparently early alphabetaT-cell count recovery about two months after transplant reportedly relied on only several hundred rapidly expanded clones derived from non-depleted graft cells.

The receptor was derived from a female patient aged 2 to 10 who had a stem cell transplant for aplastic anemia, so the T cells may come from the graft donor. This specimen consisted of PBMCs, mostly from graft donor cells, obtained 180 days after TCRalphabeta/CD19-depleted stem cell transplant.

The CDR3 protein is CASIIAGGGLDEQYF. The nucleotide sequence is given as TGTGCCAGCATCATCGCTGGGGGGGGGCTCGACGAGCAGTACTTC. The V and J genes are TRBV27 and TRBJ2-7; possibly the D gene is TRBD2, per 7 matching bases. The CDR3 runs 15 amino acids, cysteine and phenylalanine included. Of the read, only the CDR3 DNA is kept; its 45 bases are in frame from base 1. Trimming removed 7 bases from V and 5 bases from J, leaving 21 bases between the germline ends. CDR1 and CDR2, looked up from the germline V gene (reference sequence), are MNHEY and SMNVEV.